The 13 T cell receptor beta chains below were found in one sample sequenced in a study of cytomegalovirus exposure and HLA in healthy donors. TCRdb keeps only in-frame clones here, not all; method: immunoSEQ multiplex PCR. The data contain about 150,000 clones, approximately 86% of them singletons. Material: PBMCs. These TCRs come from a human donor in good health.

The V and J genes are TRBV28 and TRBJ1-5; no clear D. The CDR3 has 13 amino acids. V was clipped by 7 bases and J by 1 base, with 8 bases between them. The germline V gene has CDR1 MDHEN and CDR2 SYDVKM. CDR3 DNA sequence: TGTGCCAGCACCCGGGTAAGCAATCAGCCCCAGCATTTT. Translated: CASTRVSNQPQHF.

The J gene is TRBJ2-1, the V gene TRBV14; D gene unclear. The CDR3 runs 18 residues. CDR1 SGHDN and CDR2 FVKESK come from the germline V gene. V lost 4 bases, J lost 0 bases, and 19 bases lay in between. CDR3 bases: TGTGCCAGCAGCCCACCCTACGCCCGCACGAGCTCCTACAATGAGCAGTTCTTC. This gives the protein CASSPPYARTSSYNEQFF.

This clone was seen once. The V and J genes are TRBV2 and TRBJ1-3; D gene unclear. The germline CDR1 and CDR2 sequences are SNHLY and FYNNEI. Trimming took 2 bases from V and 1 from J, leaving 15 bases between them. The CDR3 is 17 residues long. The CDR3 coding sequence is TGTGCCAGCAGTGAAAGGAGGGTGGTGGGATCTGGAAACACCATATATTTT. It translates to CASSERRVVGSGNTIYF.

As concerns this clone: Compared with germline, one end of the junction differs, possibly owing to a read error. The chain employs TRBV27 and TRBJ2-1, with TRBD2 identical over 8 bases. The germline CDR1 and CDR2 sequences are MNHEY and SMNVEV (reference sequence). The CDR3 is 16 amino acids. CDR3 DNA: TGTGCCAGCAGATTATCGGGAGGGAGCTCCTACAATGAGCAGTTCTTC. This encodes CASRLSGGSSYNEQFF.

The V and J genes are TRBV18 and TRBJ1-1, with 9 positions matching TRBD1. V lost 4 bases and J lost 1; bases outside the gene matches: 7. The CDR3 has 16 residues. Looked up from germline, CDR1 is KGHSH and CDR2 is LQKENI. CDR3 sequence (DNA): TGTGCCAGCTCACATTCTCGACAGGGGGGGAACACTGAAGCTTTCTTT. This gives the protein CASSHSRQGGNTEAFF.

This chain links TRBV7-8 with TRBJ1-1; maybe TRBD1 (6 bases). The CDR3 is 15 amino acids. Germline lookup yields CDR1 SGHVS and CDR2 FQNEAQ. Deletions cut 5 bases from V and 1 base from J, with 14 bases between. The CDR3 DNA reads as TGTGCCAGCAGCGTGACCGGACAGAAGAACACTGAAGCTTTCTTT. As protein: CASSVTGQKNTEAFF.

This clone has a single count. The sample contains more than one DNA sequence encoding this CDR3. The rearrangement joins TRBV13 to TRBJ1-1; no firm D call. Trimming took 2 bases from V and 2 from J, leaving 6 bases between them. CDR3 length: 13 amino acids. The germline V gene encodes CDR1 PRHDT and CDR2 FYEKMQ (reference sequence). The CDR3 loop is CASSLTGNTEAFF. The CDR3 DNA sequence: TGTGCCAGCAGCTTAACGGGAAACACTGAAGCTTTCTTT.

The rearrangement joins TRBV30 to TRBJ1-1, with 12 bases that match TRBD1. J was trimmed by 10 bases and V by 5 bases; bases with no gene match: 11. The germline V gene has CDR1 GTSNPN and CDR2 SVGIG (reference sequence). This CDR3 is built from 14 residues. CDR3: CAWHEGQGAVGAFF. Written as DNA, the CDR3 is TGTGCCTGGCACGAGGGACAGGGGGCGGTTGGAGCTTTCTTT.

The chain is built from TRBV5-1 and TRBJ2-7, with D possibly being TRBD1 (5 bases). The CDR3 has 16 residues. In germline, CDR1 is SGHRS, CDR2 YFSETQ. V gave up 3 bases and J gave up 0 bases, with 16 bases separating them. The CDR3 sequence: CASSWTRQQLSYEQYF. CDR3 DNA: TGCGCCAGCAGCTGGACCAGACAGCAGCTCTCCTACGAGCAGTACTTC.

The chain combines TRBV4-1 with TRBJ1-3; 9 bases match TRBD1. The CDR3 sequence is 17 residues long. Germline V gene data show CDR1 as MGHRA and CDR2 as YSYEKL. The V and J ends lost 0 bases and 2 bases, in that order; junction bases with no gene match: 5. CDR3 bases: TGCGCCAGCAGCCAAGATTTTGGGACAGGGACTGGAAACACCATATATTTT. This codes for CASSQDFGTGTGNTIYF.

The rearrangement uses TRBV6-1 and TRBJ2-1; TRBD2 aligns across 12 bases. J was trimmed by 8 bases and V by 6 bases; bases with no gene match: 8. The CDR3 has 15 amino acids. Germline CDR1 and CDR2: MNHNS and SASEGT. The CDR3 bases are TGTGCCAGCAGCGACCTAGCGGGGGGGAGCGATGAGCAGTTCTTC. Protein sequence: CASSDLAGGSDEQFF.

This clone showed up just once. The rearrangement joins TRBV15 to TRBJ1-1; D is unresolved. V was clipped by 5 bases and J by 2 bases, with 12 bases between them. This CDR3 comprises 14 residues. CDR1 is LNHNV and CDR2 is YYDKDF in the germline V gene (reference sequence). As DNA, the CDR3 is TGTGCCACCAGCCGCTACGGGGATAACACTGAAGCTTTCTTT. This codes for CATSRYGDNTEAFF.

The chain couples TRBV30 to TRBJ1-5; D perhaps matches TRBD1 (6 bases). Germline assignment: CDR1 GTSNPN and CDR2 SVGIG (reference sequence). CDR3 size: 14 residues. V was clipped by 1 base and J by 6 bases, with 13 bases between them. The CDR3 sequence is CAWSEVRGGQPQHF. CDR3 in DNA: TGTGCCTGGAGTGAGGTTAGGGGGGGTCAGCCCCAGCATTTT.